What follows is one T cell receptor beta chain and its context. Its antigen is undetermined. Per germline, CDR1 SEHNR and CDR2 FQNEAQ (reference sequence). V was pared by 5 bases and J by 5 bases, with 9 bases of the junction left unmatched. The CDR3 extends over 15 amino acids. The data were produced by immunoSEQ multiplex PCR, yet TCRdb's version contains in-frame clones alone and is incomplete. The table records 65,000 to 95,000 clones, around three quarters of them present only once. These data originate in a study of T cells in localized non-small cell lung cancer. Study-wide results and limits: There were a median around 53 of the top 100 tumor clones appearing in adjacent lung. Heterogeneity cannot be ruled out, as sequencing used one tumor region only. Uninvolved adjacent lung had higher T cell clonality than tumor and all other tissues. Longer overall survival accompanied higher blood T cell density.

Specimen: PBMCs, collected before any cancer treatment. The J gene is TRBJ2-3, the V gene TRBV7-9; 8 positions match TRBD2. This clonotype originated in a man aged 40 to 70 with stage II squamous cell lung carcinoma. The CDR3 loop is CASSLRAGDIDTQYF. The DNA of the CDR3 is TGTGCCAGCAGCCTTAGAGCGGGGGATATAGATACGCAGTATTTT.